The 19 T cell receptor beta chains reported below all come from one sample, sequenced in a study of shared clonotypes between healthy human individuals. The assay was immunoSEQ multiplex PCR, and TCRdb's table has in-frame clones only and misses some. The sample comprises about 2.4 million clones, around nine tenths of which are singletons, and about 0.13% rests with the top ten. Specimen: naive CD4+ T cells sorted from blood. Subset of the sample: CD45RA+ positively selected. Receptors were obtained from a man aged 18-30 years in good health.

This chain joins TRBV10-3 and TRBJ2-7; 7 bases line up with TRBD1. From germline, CDR1 is ENHRY and CDR2 SYGVKD. The CDR3 runs to 13 residues. Unmatched junction bases numbered 2, after V lost 6 bases and J lost 0 bases. For the CDR3, the DNA is TGTGCCATCAGGGGACAGAGCTCCTACGAGCAGTACTTC. It encodes CAIRGQSSYEQYF.

The V call is TRBV7-9, the J call TRBJ2-4; 8 bases align to TRBD1. The CDR3 sequence is 15 residues long. The V gene's germline CDR1 is SEHNR and CDR2 FQNEAQ (reference sequence). Losses at the gene ends were 4 bases for V and 1 base for J; bases not matched to a gene: 3. The chain's CDR3 is CASSSGGAAKNIQYF. The CDR3 nucleotides read TGTGCCAGCAGCTCAGGGGGCGCCGCCAAAAACATTCAGTACTTC.

The V gene is TRBV5-1, the J gene TRBJ1-1; no firm D call. V dropped 0 bases and J dropped 7 bases, with 10 bases sitting between them. The length of the CDR3 is 13 residues. Germline lookup yields CDR1 SGHRS and CDR2 YFSETQ. CDR3 bases: TGCGCCAGCAGCTTGGCCGCCGACGGTGAAGCTTTCTTT. Translation: CASSLAADGEAFF.

V usage is TRBV19 and J usage is TRBJ1-1, with D maybe TRBD1 (6 bases). The length of the CDR3 is 14 residues. The germline V gene encodes CDR1 LNHDA and CDR2 SQIVND (reference sequence). V was trimmed by 9 bases and J by 4 bases, leaving 18 bases between them. The CDR3 DNA reads as TGTGCCAGCAATAAAAACACAGGGTCCACTGAAGCTTTCTTT. Its translation: CASNKNTGSTEAFF.

Comment on this clone: Additional DNA sequences in this sample encode the identical CDR3. This sequence joins TRBV5-4 and TRBJ2-3; D possibly corresponds to TRBD1 (7 bases). CDR1 and CDR2 from the germline V gene are SGHNT and YYREEE (reference sequence). V shed 2 bases and J shed 3 bases, with 10 bases lying between them. The CDR3 length is 14 residues. In DNA, the CDR3 is TGTGCCAGCAGCTTTTCAGGGGGGACAGATACGCAGTATTTT. Protein sequence: CASSFSGGTDTQYF.

The chain joins TRBV2 to TRBJ2-5; D is ambiguous. The CDR3 runs 14 residues. Trimming took off 5 bases at V and 3 bases at J, with 13 bases between the two ends. CDR1 is SNHLY and CDR2 is FYNNEI in the germline V gene. The CDR3 bases are TGTGCCAGCAGTCTGGAAATTGCCAAAGAGACCCAGTACTTC. It yields the protein CASSLEIAKETQYF. Drawing the rest from reference TRBV2 and TRBJ2-5, the complete variable domain is EPEVTQTPSHQVTQMGQEVILRCVPISNHLYFYWYRQILGQKVEFLVSFYNNEISEKSEIFDDQFSVERPDGSNFTLKIRSTKLEDSAMYFCASSLEIAKETQYFGPGTRLLVL.

The chain combines TRBV7-9 with TRBJ2-1; D could derive from TRBD1 or TRBD2 (5 bases each). Germline CDR1 SEHNR, CDR2 FQNEAQ (reference sequence). V lost 5 bases and J 4 bases, leaving 12 bases between the germline ends. The CDR3 totals 14 residues. CDR3 coding DNA: TGTGCCAGCAGCCCAGGGTGGAGGTACAATGAGCAGTTCTTC. Protein: CASSPGWRYNEQFF.

The gene calls are TRBV28 and TRBJ1-1; D perhaps matches TRBD1 (5 bases). Germline CDR1 is MDHEN and CDR2 is SYDVKM. The CDR3 loop spans 14 amino acids. V lost 1 base and J lost 8, with 14 bases in between. CDR3 in DNA: TGTGCCAGCAGTTTATCCAAAACCGGGGCAGAAGCTTTCTTT. Protein product: CASSLSKTGAEAFF.

The chain joins TRBV4-3 to TRBJ1-2, with 8 positions matching TRBD1. Germline V gives CDR1 LGHNA, CDR2 YSLEER. J gave up 2 bases and V 3 bases, and 11 bases lay outside the gene matches. This CDR3 is built from 17 residues. CDR3 amino acids: CASSQNPRTGLNYGYTF. DNA for the CDR3: TGCGCCAGCAGCCAGAACCCTCGGACAGGGCTAAACTATGGCTACACCTTC.

V is TRBV6-6 and J is TRBJ1-1, with 8 bases matching TRBD1. The CDR3 contains 11 residues. CDR1 and CDR2 (germline): MNHNY, SVGAGI (reference sequence). The V segment lost 8 bases and the J segment 5 bases; nucleotides outside the gene matches: 1. The CDR3 sequence is CASYRGTEAFF. CDR3 in DNA: TGTGCCAGCTACAGGGGGACTGAAGCTTTCTTT.

The CDR3 here is CASSLDLAGGRETQYF. As DNA, the CDR3 is TGTGCCAGCAGTTTGGACCTAGCGGGGGGGAGGGAGACCCAGTACTTC. The chain is built from TRBV28 and TRBJ2-5; 12 positions match TRBD2. Germline trimming cut 3 bases from V and 5 bases from J; bases unmatched to any gene: 7. Germline values: CDR1 MDHEN, CDR2 SYDVKM. The CDR3 is 16 amino acids.

The CDR3 loop is CAISGRDRVESGYTF. CDR3 bases: TGTGCCATCAGTGGGCGGGACAGGGTCGAATCGGGCTACACCTTC. The chain uses TRBV10-3 and TRBJ1-2; 9 positions match TRBD1. V lost 4 bases and J lost 8; bases outside the gene matches: 11. The CDR3 consists of 15 residues. Germline V gene sequence: CDR1 ENHRY, CDR2 SYGVKD.

The chain joins TRBV7-9 to TRBJ2-7; 7 bases agree with TRBD2. Germline V CDR1 and CDR2: SEHNR, FQNEAQ (reference sequence). The CDR3 spans 16 residues. J was trimmed by 3 bases and V by 3 bases; bases with no gene match: 11. CDR3 nucleotides: TGTGCCAGCAGCTTCTTTGGGAGGGCAGGTAGCTACGAGCAGTACTTC. Translating gives CASSFFGRAGSYEQYF.

J is TRBJ2-5 and V is TRBV20-1; D call uncertain. Gene TRBJ2-7 matches the end of the DNA better, so the J call may be wrong. The CDR3 loop spans 8 amino acids. Germline CDR1 is DFQATT and CDR2 is SNEGSKA (reference sequence). CDR3 bases: TGCAGTGTAGGCGAGCAGTACTTC. Translation: CSVGEQYF.

V and J are TRBV7-9 and TRBJ2-5, with 11 bases aligning to TRBD2. Looked up from germline, CDR1 is SEHNR and CDR2 is FQNEAQ (reference sequence). Trimming removed 0 bases from V and 3 bases from J; junction bases left unmatched: 3. The CDR3 has 16 residues. The CDR3 DNA sequence: TGTGCCAGCAGCTTAGCGATGACTAGCGGGAAAGAGACCCAGTACTTC. Protein sequence: CASSLAMTSGKETQYF. Variable domain in full (rest from reference TRBV7-9 and TRBJ2-5): DTGVSQNPRHKITKRGQNVTFRCDPISEHNRLYWYRQTLGQGPEFLTYFQNEAQLEKSRLLSDRFSAERPKGSFSTLEIQRTEQGDSAMYLCASSLAMTSGKETQYFGPGTRLLVL.

V usage is TRBV5-3 and J usage is TRBJ2-7; either TRBD1 or TRBD2 may supply D (5 bases each). TRBV5-3 counts as an open reading frame of uncertain function. The CDR3 length is 16 residues. Trimming left V 3 bases short and J 8 bases short, with 24 bases between. This chain's CDR3 is CARSYEGLSYLRQQYF. CDR3 sequence (DNA): TGTGCCAGAAGCTACGAGGGGCTTTCGTACCTACGCCAGCAGTACTTC.

The chain employs TRBV13 and TRBJ2-2; the D gene is possibly TRBD2 (5 bases). CDR3 length: 13 amino acids. V gave up 1 base and J gave up 7 bases, with 7 bases separating them. Germline V gene sequence: CDR1 PRHDT, CDR2 FYEKMQ (reference sequence). CDR3 protein: CASSLVGIGELFF. The DNA of the CDR3 is TGTGCCAGCAGCTTAGTCGGGATCGGGGAGCTGTTTTTT.

CDR3 nucleotide sequence: TGTGCCAGCAGCTCGACAGGGAATAGCAATCAGCCCCAGCATTTT. It encodes CASSSTGNSNQPQHF. This chain connects TRBV6-6 to TRBJ1-5; 7 nucleotides agree with TRBD1. Germline CDR1 reads MNHNY; CDR2 reads SVGAGI (reference sequence). The CDR3 length is 15 residues. The V and J ends lost 6 bases and 0 bases, in that order; junction bases with no gene match: 5.

V and J are TRBV30 and TRBJ1-2, with D possibly TRBD1 on 5 matching bases. Trimming removed 4 bases at V and 6 bases at J, with 12 bases between. The germline gives CDR1 GTSNPN, CDR2 SVGIG (reference sequence). The length of the CDR3 is 12 residues. The CDR3 region is CAWNRGTDGYTF. CDR3 bases: TGTGCCTGGAATAGAGGGACTGATGGCTACACCTTC.